This entry describes one T cell receptor beta chain. This specimen belongs to a study of blood T cells in healthy people across ages. This CDR3 spans 12 amino acids. CDR1 is SEHNR and CDR2 is FQNEAQ in the germline V gene (reference sequence). V was cut by 8 bases and J by 7 bases, with 15 bases left in between. The second PCR ran about 6 to 12 cycles with a sample-barcoded 5' primer and J-beta primers. Each cDNA molecule carried a tag from a template-switch adaptor that contained 12 random nucleotides. MiXCR, applied by TCRdb to the 5' RACE reads, yields one record per CDR3 protein. The sample yields around 2 million distinct CDR3 sequences, about two fifths seen once.

The gene calls are TRBV7-9 and TRBJ2-7; D not resolved. Sequencing was carried out using blood. This sequence originates from a human donor in good health. CDR3 bases: TGTGCCAGCGCGCGTTCCTACAATGAGCAGTACTTC. The encoded protein is CASARSYNEQYF.